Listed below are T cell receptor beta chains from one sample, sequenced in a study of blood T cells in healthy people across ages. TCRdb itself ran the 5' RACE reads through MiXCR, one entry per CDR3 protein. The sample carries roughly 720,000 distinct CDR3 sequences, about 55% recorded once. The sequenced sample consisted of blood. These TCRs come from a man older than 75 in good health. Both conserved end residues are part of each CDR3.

CASSESWGTTGGYTF | TRBV25-1
CASSPGRGPNTEAFF | TRBV6-1
CASTLQGGSYEQYF | TRBV3-1
CASSPPGHASTDTQYF | TRBV11-2
CASSLTQGYSHEQYF | TRBV5-5
CASILGSQRVTQYF | TRBV12-3/TRBV12-4
CASSPLRGASYNEQFF | TRBV11-2
CASSHGQVAYEQYF | TRBV3-1
CASSVSAGTGGDTQYF | TRBV7-2
CSVGRSGSYNEQFF | TRBV29-1
CASSQEWLSHSNQPQHF | TRBV4-1
CASSLVAGEAYNEQFF | TRBV7-2
CASSLGLAGGKQFF | TRBV11-1
CASSLFLAGANMGDTQYF | TRBV5-1
CSASPHGFLREQYF | TRBV20-1
CSARPTGTSGNQETQYF | TRBV20-1
CSSRAFLNTEAFF | TRBV29-1
CASSPLFAGRSYEQYF | TRBV4-2
CASSPLTEQYF | TRBV7-9
CASSARDRDGKNIQYF | TRBV11-2
CASTPGDKATNEKLFF | TRBV2
CASSQGGVRTGGYEQYF | TRBV4-1
CASSYSKTGYSYEQYF | TRBV6-2/TRBV6-3
CSARGTGSNQPQHF | TRBV20-1
CASSEYRADIHEQYF | TRBV25-1
CSVAGTSASDTQYF | TRBV29-1
CATSNPGKDEQYF | TRBV24-1
CASSSLRDGGYGYTF | TRBV11-2
CASSLSQYEQYF | TRBV5-1
CASSPTGAYSNQPQHF | TRBV4-1
CASSLGHLNEKLFF | TRBV12-3/TRBV12-4
CASSELEGRAGSFGANVLTF | TRBV25-1
CSASPARGTDTQYF | TRBV20-1
CASSPTAGPGGYTF | TRBV3-1
CASSERGTIPNEQFF | TRBV2